Each of the 28 T cell receptor beta chains below was sequenced from the same sample in a study of cytomegalovirus exposure and HLA in healthy donors. 13 Jbeta primers and 60 Vbeta primers were used for the PCR. Profiled with immunoSEQ multiplex PCR; TCRdb holds only in-frame clones, not every one. The data show around 150,000 clones, around 73% seen once. The material sequenced was PBMCs. The receptors shown here come from a male donor in good health and CMV-seronegative.

The chain joins TRBV6-5 to TRBJ2-7, with D perhaps TRBD1 (6 bases). This CDR3 spans 13 amino acids. Germline values: CDR1 MNHEY, CDR2 SVGAGI. Trimming pared 6 bases from V and 2 bases from J, leaving 11 bases between. The CDR3 region has the DNA TGTGCCAGCAGCCGACAGGCCGCCTACGAGCAGTACTTC. This gives the protein CASSRQAAYEQYF.

This chain joins TRBV9 and TRBJ2-5; 10 bases map to TRBD2. Germline loops: CDR1 SGDLS, CDR2 YYNGEE. The CDR3 spans 16 residues. Germline trimming cut 0 bases from V and 5 bases from J; bases unmatched to any gene: 7. The CDR3 sequence is CASSVGSLAGVETQYF. Here the CDR3 DNA reads TGTGCCAGCAGCGTAGGCTCCCTAGCGGGAGTGGAGACCCAGTACTTC.

The V call is TRBV19, the J call TRBJ2-4; D not resolved. The germline V gene has CDR1 LNHDA and CDR2 SQIVND (reference sequence). Trimming took 3 bases from V and 5 from J, leaving 11 bases between them. The CDR3 is made up of 14 amino acids. The CDR3 DNA sequence: TGTGCCAGTAGTATGTTCCAGGTAGAAAACATTCAGTACTTC. Translated: CASSMFQVENIQYF.

This clone was picked up a small number of times. The chain carries TRBV7-3 and TRBJ2-3, with D possibly matching TRBD1 (8 bases). The V gene's germline CDR1 is SGHTA and CDR2 FQGTGA. Trimming stripped 6 bases from V and 0 bases from J, with 16 bases between. This CDR3 has 16 residues. CDR3 sequence: CASSRQGRGSTDTQYF. The CDR3 DNA is TGTGCCAGCAGTCGACAGGGGAGGGGTAGCACAGATACGCAGTATTTT.

CDR3 amino acids: CASSPGLVTGTQYF. CDR3 nucleotides: TGTGCCAGCAGCCCGGGACTGGTGACGGGGACCCAGTACTTC. The V gene is TRBV9, the J gene TRBJ2-5; the D gene is possibly TRBD2 (6 bases). The V end was cut by 4 bases, the J end by 7 bases, with 17 bases between. Germline CDR1 SGDLS, CDR2 YYNGEE. CDR3 size: 14 residues.

V gene TRBV6-6 combines with J gene TRBJ1-5; D is possibly TRBD1 (6 bases). Germline V gives CDR1 MNHNY, CDR2 SVGAGI (reference sequence). V dropped 5 bases and J dropped 5 bases, with 13 bases sitting between them. The length of the CDR3 is 14 residues. CDR3 coding DNA: TGTGCCAGCAGTCTCACAGGGCGGGATCAGCCCCAGCATTTT. This codes for CASSLTGRDQPQHF.

This rearrangement joins TRBV6-5 to TRBJ1-1; 9 bases line up with TRBD1. The CDR3 has 13 residues. V lost 4 bases and J lost 4; bases outside the gene matches: 1. The germline gives CDR1 MNHEY, CDR2 SVGAGI. CDR3 amino acids: CASSLQGATEAFF. CDR3 in DNA: TGTGCCAGCAGTTTACAGGGGGCCACTGAAGCTTTCTTT.

The gene calls are TRBV9 and TRBJ2-2, with TRBD2 matching 8 bases. Germline lookup yields CDR1 SGDLS and CDR2 YYNGEE. V was clipped by 0 bases and J by 2 bases; unmatched bases: 9. The CDR3 contains 18 residues. This CDR3 reads CASSVVTGGRKNTGELFF. The CDR3 nucleotides read TGTGCCAGCAGCGTAGTAACGGGGGGGCGGAAAAACACCGGGGAGCTGTTTTTT.

The chain links TRBV6-5 to TRBJ2-1; D may be TRBD1 (6 bases). CDR1 and CDR2 (germline): MNHEY, SVGAGI. The V end lost 6 bases, the J end lost 0 bases, and 12 bases lay between the germline ends. The CDR3 is made up of 15 amino acids. The CDR3, as DNA: TGTGCCAGCAGCCGCGGACAGAGCTCCTACAATGAGCAGTTCTTC. Protein sequence: CASSRGQSSYNEQFF.

The rearrangement uses TRBV11-1 and TRBJ2-2; D remains ambiguous. Trimming shortened V by 4 bases and J by 11 bases, and 17 bases separated the two germline ends. This CDR3 has 14 residues. Germline assignment: CDR1 SGHAT and CDR2 FQDESV (reference sequence). CDR3 region: CASSSRLGDVELFF. The CDR3 nucleotides read TGTGCCAGCAGCTCCCGCCTTGGAGATGTAGAGCTGTTTTTT. The full variable domain, completed using reference TRBV11-1 and TRBJ2-2, is EAEVAQSPRYKITEKSQAVAFWCDPISGHATLYWYRQILGQGPELLVQFQDESVVDDSQLPKDRFSAERLKGVDSTLKIQPAELGDSAMYLCASSSRLGDVELFFGEGSRLTVL.

This chain uses TRBV5-5 with TRBJ1-5, with TRBD1 matching over 7 bases. V trimming: 4 bases; J trimming: 5 bases; junction bases outside the gene matches: 9. This CDR3 has 15 residues. Germline CDR1 SGHKS, CDR2 YYEKEE (reference sequence). The CDR3 is CASSRVTGSDQPQHF. In DNA, the CDR3 is TGTGCCAGCAGCCGGGTGACAGGGAGCGATCAGCCCCAGCATTTT.

The rearrangement joins TRBV28 to TRBJ1-5, with 9 bases matching TRBD1. The trim removed 5 bases at V and 3 bases at J, leaving 2 bases unmatched. This CDR3 has 14 residues. Germline values: CDR1 MDHEN, CDR2 SYDVKM. The CDR3: CASSRTGVNQPQHF. The CDR3, as DNA: TGTGCCAGCAGTCGGACAGGGGTCAATCAGCCCCAGCATTTT. Complete variable domain (other parts from reference TRBV28 and TRBJ1-5): DVKVTQSSRYLVKRTGEKVFLECVQDMDHENMFWYRQDPGLGLRLIYFSYDVKMKEKGDIPEGYSVSREKKERFSLILESASTNQTSMYLCASSRTGVNQPQHFGDGTRLSIL.

This clone has more than one count but fewer than ten. V and J are TRBV5-6 and TRBJ1-5; the D is unclear. V was trimmed by 4 bases and J by 0 bases, leaving 8 bases between them. CDR3 length: 14 amino acids. The V gene's germline CDR1 is SGHDT and CDR2 YYEEEE. Here the CDR3 DNA reads TGTGCCAGCAGCGACTTCTATAGCAATCAGCCCCAGCATTTT. Translation: CASSDFYSNQPQHF.

The chain carries TRBV6-6 and TRBJ1-5; TRBD1 agrees at 10 bases. Trimming at V came to 7 bases and at J to 0 bases, leaving 6 bases not matched to a gene. Germline assignment: CDR1 MNHNY and CDR2 SVGAGI (reference sequence). CDR3 length equals 16 residues. The CDR3 reads CASTDRGRGSNQPQHF. The CDR3 nucleotides read TGTGCCAGCACAGACAGGGGGCGAGGTAGCAATCAGCCCCAGCATTTT.

The chain uses TRBV28 and TRBJ1-2; D gene uncertain. The CDR3 covers 14 residues. The germline V gene encodes CDR1 MDHEN and CDR2 SYDVKM. Trimming stripped 3 bases from V and 8 bases from J, with 16 bases between. CDR3 loop: CASSFANLRQGYTF. The CDR3 region has the DNA TGTGCCAGCAGTTTCGCGAACCTGAGGCAAGGCTACACCTTC.

The chain is built from TRBV7-2 and TRBJ1-4; the match to TRBD1 covers 8 bases. The ends lost 5 bases at V and 14 bases at J; junction bases unmatched: 16. This CDR3 region has 15 residues. Germline lookup yields CDR1 SGHTA and CDR2 FQGNSA. CDR3: CASSPRQGTGSHLFF. CDR3 sequence (DNA): TGTGCCAGCAGCCCCAGACAGGGGACCGGGTCACATCTGTTTTTT.

This chain joins TRBV19 and TRBJ1-5; D is perhaps TRBD1 (5 bases). Germline V lookup: CDR1 LNHDA, CDR2 SQIVND (reference sequence). Trimming took off 0 bases at V and 2 bases at J, with 8 bases between the two ends. The length of the CDR3 is 15 residues. CDR3 protein: CASSIDRGGNQPQHF. The CDR3 region has the DNA TGTGCCAGTAGTATAGATCGGGGGGGCAATCAGCCCCAGCATTTT.

The chain carries TRBV28 and TRBJ2-7; 9 nucleotides align to TRBD2. Germline V gene lookup returns CDR1 MDHEN and CDR2 SYDVKM. The CDR3 spans 15 residues. Trimming at V came to 4 bases and at J to 5 bases, leaving 9 bases not matched to a gene. The CDR3, as DNA: TGTGCCAGCAGTTCCGCGGCGGGAGGGTCGGACGAGCAGTACTTC. It specifies CASSSAAGGSDEQYF.

V is TRBV6-6 and J is TRBJ2-7; D gene unclear. The CDR3 runs 12 residues. V lost 1 base and J lost 6, with 7 bases in between. Per the germline V gene, CDR1 is MNHNY and CDR2 is SVGAGI (reference sequence). CDR3 DNA: TGTGCCAGCAGTTACTTATCTAGCGAGCAGTACTTC. Encoded protein: CASSYLSSEQYF.

The V and J genes are TRBV19 and TRBJ2-1; 7 bases align to TRBD2. The CDR3 runs to 16 residues. After removal of 3 bases from V and 3 bases from J, the junction contained 8 bases not matched to a gene. Germline CDR1 and CDR2: LNHDA and SQIVND (reference sequence). CDR3 nucleotides: TGTGCCAGTAGTATGGGCCAGCGGGGAATCTACAATGAGCAGTTCTTC. Its translation: CASSMGQRGIYNEQFF.

This chain joins TRBV7-3 and TRBJ1-1; 10 bases are shared with TRBD1. Germline-derived CDR1 and CDR2 are SGHTA and FQGTGA. This CDR3 is built from 13 residues. Losses at the gene ends were 5 bases for V and 7 bases for J; bases not matched to a gene: 4. The DNA for the CDR3 is TGTGCCAGCAGCGCGACAGGGGGCGTTGAAGCTTTCTTT. Translated: CASSATGGVEAFF. Full variable domain (missing parts from reference TRBV7-3 and TRBJ1-1): GAGVSQTPSNKVTEKGKYVELRCDPISGHTALYWYRQSLGQGPEFLIYFQGTGAADDSGLPNDRFFAVRPEGSVSTLKIQRTERGDSAVYLCASSATGGVEAFFGQGTRLTVV.

The table lists this clone with a count of one. The chain couples TRBV7-9 to TRBJ1-6; tentatively, D is TRBD1 (6 bases). Germline V CDR1 and CDR2: SEHNR, FQNEAQ (reference sequence). This CDR3 is built from 13 residues. With 1 base removed from V and 11 bases from J, the gap between germline ends came to 9 bases. The CDR3 is CASSLGTVTPLHF. CDR3 DNA: TGTGCCAGCAGCTTAGGGACAGTTACACCCCTCCACTTT. Together with reference TRBV7-9 and TRBJ1-6, the CDR3 gives the full variable domain: DTGVSQNPRHKITKRGQNVTFRCDPISEHNRLYWYRQTLGQGPEFLTYFQNEAQLEKSRLLSDRFSAERPKGSFSTLEIQRTEQGDSAMYLCASSLGTVTPLHFGNGTRLTVT.

This chain links TRBV19 with TRBJ1-5; tentative D call: TRBD1 (5 bases). This CDR3 has 16 residues. V was trimmed by 5 bases and J by 2 bases, leaving 16 bases between them. CDR1 and CDR2 from the germline V gene are LNHDA and SQIVND (reference sequence). The CDR3 here is CASSLLSGGRNQPQHF. CDR3 DNA sequence: TGTGCCAGTAGTCTCCTGTCCGGGGGACGCAATCAGCCCCAGCATTTT.

This chain uses TRBV12-5 with TRBJ2-7; D may be TRBD1 (7 bases). The V end was cut by 0 bases, the J end by 1 base, with 19 bases between. This CDR3 spans 18 amino acids. The germline V gene has CDR1 LGHNT and CDR2 FRNRAP. The chain's CDR3 is CASGLVPWGQGGSYEQYF. For the CDR3, the DNA is TGTGCTAGTGGTTTGGTACCTTGGGGGCAGGGGGGATCCTACGAGCAGTACTTC.

The V and J genes are TRBV15 and TRBJ2-1; 7 nucleotides line up with TRBD1. This CDR3 region has 15 residues. From germline, CDR1 is LNHNV and CDR2 YYDKDF (reference sequence). The V segment lost 1 base and the J segment 2 bases; nucleotides outside the gene matches: 2. The CDR3: CATSRVQGAYNEQFF. CDR3 sequence (DNA): TGTGCCACCAGCAGAGTTCAGGGGGCCTACAATGAGCAGTTCTTC.

The V gene is TRBV7-9, the J gene TRBJ2-3; D may be TRBD2 (6 bases). In germline, CDR1 is SEHNR, CDR2 FQNEAQ (reference sequence). CDR3 length: 16 amino acids. V lost 1 base, J lost 0 bases, and 11 bases lay in between. The DNA for the CDR3 is TGTGCCAGCAGCTTAGGGGTAGCGGCTAGCACAGATACGCAGTATTTT. Translating gives CASSLGVAASTDTQYF.

This clone was picked up a small number of times. The rearrangement uses TRBV5-1 and TRBJ1-2; possibly TRBD1 for D (6 bases). This CDR3 comprises 13 residues. V gave up 4 bases and J gave up 8 bases, with 15 bases separating them. Germline lookup yields CDR1 SGHRS and CDR2 YFSETQ. The CDR3 reads CASSPGTYGGYTF. The CDR3 DNA reads as TGCGCCAGCAGCCCCGGGACATACGGAGGCTACACCTTC. Variable domain in full (rest from reference TRBV5-1 and TRBJ1-2): KAGVTQTPRYLIKTRGQQVTLSCSPISGHRSVSWYQQTPGQGLQFLFEYFSETQRNKGNFPGRFSGRQFSNSRSEMNVSTLELGDSALYLCASSPGTYGGYTFGSGTRLTVV.

The table lists this clone with a count of one. The V gene is TRBV14, the J gene TRBJ1-4; TRBD1 aligns across 9 bases. V lost 1 base to trimming and J lost 7 bases; unmatched junction nucleotides: 4. Germline-derived CDR1 and CDR2 are SGHDN and FVKESK. The CDR3 has 15 residues. Here the CDR3 reads CASSQVGDRVEKLFF. The CDR3 DNA reads TGTGCCAGCAGCCAAGTAGGGGACAGGGTTGAAAAACTGTTTTTT.